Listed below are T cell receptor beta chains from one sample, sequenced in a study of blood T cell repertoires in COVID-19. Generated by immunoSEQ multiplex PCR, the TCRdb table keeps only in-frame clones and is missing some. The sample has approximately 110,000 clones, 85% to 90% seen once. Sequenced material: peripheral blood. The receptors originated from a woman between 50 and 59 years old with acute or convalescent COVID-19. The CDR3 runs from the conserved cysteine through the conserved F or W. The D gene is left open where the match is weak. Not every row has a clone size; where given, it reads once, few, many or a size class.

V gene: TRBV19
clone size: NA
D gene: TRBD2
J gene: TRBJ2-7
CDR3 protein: CASTPSKTSGSKTYEQYF
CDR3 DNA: TGTGCCAGTACCCCTTCCAAAACTAGCGGGAGTAAGACCTACGAGCAGTACTTC

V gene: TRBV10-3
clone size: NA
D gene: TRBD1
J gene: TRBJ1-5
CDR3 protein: CAITCRDRGGNQPQHF
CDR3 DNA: TGTGCCATCACTTGCCGGGACAGGGGGGGCAATCAGCCCCAGCATTTT

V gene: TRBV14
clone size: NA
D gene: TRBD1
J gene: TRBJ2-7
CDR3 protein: CASSQVTGGRYEQYF
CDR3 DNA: TGTGCCAGCAGCCAAGTAACAGGGGGCAGGTACGAGCAGTACTTC

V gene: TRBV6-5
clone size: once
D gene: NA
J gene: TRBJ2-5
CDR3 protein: CASTSMDTTQETQYF
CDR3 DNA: TGTGCCAGCACCTCAATGGACACTACCCAAGAGACCCAGTACTTC

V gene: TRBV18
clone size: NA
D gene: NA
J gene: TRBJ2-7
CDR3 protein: CASSPRQETTSYEQYF
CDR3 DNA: TGTGCCAGCTCACCTAGACAGGAAACTACATCCTACGAGCAGTACTTC

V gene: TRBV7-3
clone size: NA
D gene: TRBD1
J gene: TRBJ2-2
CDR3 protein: CASTKGTGGNGELFF
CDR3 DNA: TGTGCCAGTACAAAAGGGACAGGGGGCAACGGGGAGCTGTTTTTT

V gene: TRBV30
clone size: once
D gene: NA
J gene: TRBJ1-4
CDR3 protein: CAWSDIATNEKLFF
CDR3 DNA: TGTGCCTGGAGCGACATTGCAACTAATGAAAAACTGTTTTTT

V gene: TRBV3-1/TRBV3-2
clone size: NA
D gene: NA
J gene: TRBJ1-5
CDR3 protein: CASSQGQANQPQHF
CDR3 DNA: TGTGCCAGCAGCCAAGGACAAGCCAATCAGCCCCAGCATTTT

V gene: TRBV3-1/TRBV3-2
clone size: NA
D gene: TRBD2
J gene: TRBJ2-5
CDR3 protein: CASSQVTLAGRRRARETQYF
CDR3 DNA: TGTGCCAGCAGCCAAGTTACCTTAGCGGGTCGACGGAGGGCCAGGGAGACCCAGTACTTC

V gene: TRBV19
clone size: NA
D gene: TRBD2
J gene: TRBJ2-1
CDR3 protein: CASSTSGGYNEQFF
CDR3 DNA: TGTGCCAGTAGTACCAGCGGGGGCTACAATGAGCAGTTCTTC

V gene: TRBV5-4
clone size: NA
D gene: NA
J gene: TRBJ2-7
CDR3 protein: CASSLEGDEQYF
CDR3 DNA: TGTGCCAGCAGCTTGGAGGGGGACGAGCAGTACTTC

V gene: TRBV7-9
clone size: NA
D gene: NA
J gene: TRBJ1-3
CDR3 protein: CASSSAVAYGNTIYF
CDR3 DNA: TGTGCCAGCAGCTCTGCGGTGGCCTACGGAAACACCATATATTTT